This entry lists 16 T cell receptor beta chains sequenced from one sample in a study of radiotherapy plus CTLA-4 blockade in lung cancer. Here immunoSEQ multiplex PCR was the method, and the copy in TCRdb shows in-frame clones only, minus some. Of 85,000 to 130,000 clones listed, over 65% were seen once; the top ten hold about 2.2%. The sequencing used peripheral blood, collected from a patient treated with radiotherapy plus ipilimumab. The receptors stem from a human donor with non-small cell lung cancer that progressed on radiotherapy plus ipilimumab. Some clones in this sample may be carry-over from other donors' samples.

This chain joins TRBV18 and TRBJ2-5; D gene unclear. In germline, CDR1 is KGHSH, CDR2 LQKENI. CDR3 length: 12 residues. The ends were cut back, 3 bases at V and 0 bases at J, with 2 bases in the middle. CDR3 bases: TGTGCCAGCTCACCTCACCAAGAGACCCAGTACTTC. Translating gives CASSPHQETQYF.

The V call is TRBV7-3, the J call TRBJ2-5; 12 bases map to TRBD2. This CDR3 is built from 17 residues. V gave up 5 bases and J gave up 1 base; unmatched junction bases: 8. CDR1 and CDR2 from the germline V gene are SGHTA and FQGTGA. DNA of the CDR3: TGTGCCAGCAGCCGCGCTAGCGGGGGGGCCGGCCAAGAGACCCAGTACTTC. Protein: CASSRASGGAGQETQYF.

The V call is TRBV7-2, the J call TRBJ2-7; 8 bases match TRBD1. Germline lookup yields CDR1 SGHTA and CDR2 FQGNSA. This CDR3 region has 15 residues. After removal of 0 bases from V and 3 bases from J, the junction contained 4 bases not matched to a gene. The CDR3 nucleotides read TGTGCCAGCAGCTTAGCCACAGGGGGGTTCTACGAGCAGTACTTC. It translates to CASSLATGGFYEQYF.

The chain carries TRBV9 and TRBJ2-5, with D perhaps assigned TRBD1 or TRBD2 (5 bases each). CDR1 is SGDLS, CDR2 YYNGEE, per germline. V was shortened by 0 bases and J by 1 base, with 19 bases between the two germline ends. The CDR3 has 18 amino acids. Here the CDR3 reads CASSVATGEGTPQETQYF. The CDR3 nucleotides are TGTGCCAGCAGCGTAGCTACCGGGGAAGGGACCCCCCAAGAGACCCAGTACTTC.

This sequence joins TRBV28 and TRBJ1-1, with 11 bases that match TRBD1. Germline CDR1 is MDHEN and CDR2 is SYDVKM. V gave up 6 bases and J gave up 6 bases; unmatched junction bases: 6. The CDR3 consists of 14 residues. The CDR3: CASSPRTGGSEAFF. The CDR3 coding sequence is TGTGCCAGCAGCCCCAGGACAGGGGGCTCTGAAGCTTTCTTT.

This CDR3 reads CASSQSPGGYTEAFF. For the CDR3, the DNA is TGTGCCAGCAGCCAATCGCCCGGGGGCTACACTGAAGCTTTCTTT. The J gene is TRBJ1-1, the V gene TRBV14, with TRBD1 as a possible D gene (6 bases). Trimming took off 2 bases at V and 3 bases at J, with 13 bases between the two ends. Germline V gene sequence: CDR1 SGHDN, CDR2 FVKESK. The CDR3 is 15 amino acids. The whole variable domain, remainder taken from reference TRBV14 and TRBJ1-1, is EAGVTQFPSHSVIEKGQTVTLRCDPISGHDNLYWYRRVMGKEIKFLLHFVKESKQDESGMPNNRFLAERTGGTYSTLKVQPAELEDSGVYFCASSQSPGGYTEAFFGQGTRLTVV.

The chain recombines TRBV7-3 with TRBJ2-1, with TRBD2 identical over 12 bases. Per the germline V gene, CDR1 is SGHTA and CDR2 is FQGTGA. The V and J ends lost 5 bases and 1 base, in that order; junction bases with no gene match: 12. The CDR3 consists of 19 residues. The CDR3 is CASSPSASGGAFSYNEQFF. Written as DNA, the CDR3 is TGTGCCAGCAGCCCGTCCGCTAGCGGGGGGGCCTTTTCCTACAATGAGCAGTTCTTC.

The chain combines TRBV28 with TRBJ1-3; D uncertain. V was cut by 3 bases and J by 4 bases, with 10 bases left in between. CDR3 length equals 14 residues. Germline CDR1 is MDHEN and CDR2 is SYDVKM. The DNA of the CDR3 is TGTGCCAGCAGTTTTTCTGGTGCCGGAAACACCATATATTTT. It encodes CASSFSGAGNTIYF. Filled out from reference TRBV28 and TRBJ1-3, the complete variable domain reads DVKVTQSSRYLVKRTGEKVFLECVQDMDHENMFWYRQDPGLGLRLIYFSYDVKMKEKGDIPEGYSVSREKKERFSLILESASTNQTSMYLCASSFSGAGNTIYFGEGSWLTVV.

This clone showed up just once. This chain connects TRBV30 to TRBJ2-2; 9 bases align to TRBD1. This CDR3 contains 15 residues. V was clipped by 1 base and J by 3 bases; unmatched bases: 3. Germline loops: CDR1 GTSNPN, CDR2 SVGIG (reference sequence). Here the CDR3 reads CAWSGTGAYTGELFF. The DNA of the CDR3 is TGTGCCTGGAGTGGGACAGGGGCTTACACCGGGGAGCTGTTTTTT.

In DNA form, the CDR3 reads TGTGCCAGCAGTGCGGACAGGGGGTTTGATACGCAGTATTTT. This encodes CASSADRGFDTQYF. The rearrangement joins TRBV6-1 to TRBJ2-3; 10 bases align to TRBD1. Trimming took 4 bases from V and 6 from J; bases not matched to a gene: 4. Germline CDR1 and CDR2: MNHNS and SASEGT. The CDR3 spans 14 residues.

The chain is built from TRBV7-2 and TRBJ2-1, with D possibly TRBD2 on 5 matching bases. The CDR3 consists of 14 residues. In germline, CDR1 is SGHTA, CDR2 FQGNSA. V was trimmed by 2 bases and J by 10 bases, leaving 15 bases between them. The CDR3 is CASSLTGGEGEQFF. The CDR3 bases are TGTGCCAGCAGCTTAACGGGTGGAGAGGGAGAGCAGTTCTTC.

The chain couples TRBV5-1 to TRBJ2-7; the D gene is possibly TRBD1 (5 bases). Per germline, CDR1 SGHRS and CDR2 YFSETQ. This CDR3 is 15 amino acids long. V lost 0 bases and J 2 bases, leaving 12 bases between the germline ends. CDR3 nucleotide sequence: TGCGCCAGCAGCTTGGCCGTAGGGGCCACCTACGAGCAGTACTTC. Encoded protein: CASSLAVGATYEQYF.

V gene TRBV2 combines with J gene TRBJ2-7, with 8 bases lining up with TRBD2. V shed 9 bases and J 4 bases; nucleotides not matched to a gene: 8. The CDR3 consists of 13 residues. CDR1 and CDR2 (germline): SNHLY, FYNNEI. The CDR3 nucleotides are TGTGCCAGTTGCGGGGGGACCCGATACGAGCAGTACTTC. Translated, it gives CASCGGTRYEQYF. Based on the CDR3 plus reference TRBV2 and TRBJ2-7, the full variable domain is EPEVTQTPSHQVTQMGQEVILRCVPISNHLYFYWYRQILGQKVEFLVSFYNNEISEKSEIFDDQFSVERPDGSNFTLKIRSTKLEDSAMYFCASCGGTRYEQYFGPGTRLTVT.

J is TRBJ2-1 and V is TRBV4-3; D remains unclear. The V gene lost 4 bases and the J gene lost 0 bases, with 13 bases spanning the gap. This CDR3 is 16 amino acids long. The V gene's germline CDR1 is LGHNA and CDR2 YSLEER. CDR3 protein: CASSRMGDNSYNEQFF. CDR3 DNA: TGCGCCAGCAGCCGTATGGGCGATAACTCCTACAATGAGCAGTTCTTC.

The chain couples TRBV29-1 to TRBJ2-1; D is undetermined. The V gene's germline CDR1 is SQVTM and CDR2 ANQGSEA. CDR3 length equals 13 residues. Trimming cost V 3 bases and J 5 bases, with 11 bases left between them. The CDR3 sequence is CSVDLLRHNEQFF. For the CDR3, the DNA is TGCAGCGTTGACCTCCTTCGCCACAATGAGCAGTTCTTC.

The chain combines TRBV5-1 with TRBJ2-3; perhaps TRBD1 as D (5 bases). Trimming took off 6 bases at V and 1 base at J, with 15 bases between the two ends. This CDR3 comprises 15 residues. CDR1 and CDR2 from the germline V gene are SGHRS and YFSETQ. Written as DNA, the CDR3 is TGCGCCAGCACCCTGGGGCCTAGGGGCACAGATACGCAGTATTTT. It translates to CASTLGPRGTDTQYF.